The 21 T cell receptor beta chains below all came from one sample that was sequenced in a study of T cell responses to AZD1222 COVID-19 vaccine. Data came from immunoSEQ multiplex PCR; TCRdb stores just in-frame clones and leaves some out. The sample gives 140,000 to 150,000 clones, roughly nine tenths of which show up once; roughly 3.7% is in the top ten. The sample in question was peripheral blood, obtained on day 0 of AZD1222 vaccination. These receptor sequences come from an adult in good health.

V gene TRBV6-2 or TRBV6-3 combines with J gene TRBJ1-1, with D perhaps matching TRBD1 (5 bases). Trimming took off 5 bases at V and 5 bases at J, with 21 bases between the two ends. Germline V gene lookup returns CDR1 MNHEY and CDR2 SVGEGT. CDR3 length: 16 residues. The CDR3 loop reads CASSPLERQHSTEAFF. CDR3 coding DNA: TGTGCCAGCAGTCCGCTTGAAAGACAGCATTCGACTGAAGCTTTCTTT.

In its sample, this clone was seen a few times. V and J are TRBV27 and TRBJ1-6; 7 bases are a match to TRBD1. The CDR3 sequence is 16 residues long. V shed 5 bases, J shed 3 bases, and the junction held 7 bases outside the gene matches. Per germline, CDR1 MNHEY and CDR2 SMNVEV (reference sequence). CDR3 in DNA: TGTGCCAGCAGTCAAGGGGGCCCCGGCTATAATTCACCCCTCCACTTT. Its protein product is CASSQGGPGYNSPLHF.

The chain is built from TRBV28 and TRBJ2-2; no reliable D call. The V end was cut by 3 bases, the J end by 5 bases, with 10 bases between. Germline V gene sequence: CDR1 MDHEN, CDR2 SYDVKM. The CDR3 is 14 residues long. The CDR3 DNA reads TGTGCCAGCAGTTTCTTCGGCCGTACCGGGGAGCTGTTTTTT. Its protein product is CASSFFGRTGELFF.

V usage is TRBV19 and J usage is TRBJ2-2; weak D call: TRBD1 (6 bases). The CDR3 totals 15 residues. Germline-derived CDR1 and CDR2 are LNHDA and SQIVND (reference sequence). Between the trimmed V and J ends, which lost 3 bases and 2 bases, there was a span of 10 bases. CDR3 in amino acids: CASSILGANTGELFF. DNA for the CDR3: TGTGCCAGTAGTATTCTGGGGGCAAACACCGGGGAGCTGTTTTTT.

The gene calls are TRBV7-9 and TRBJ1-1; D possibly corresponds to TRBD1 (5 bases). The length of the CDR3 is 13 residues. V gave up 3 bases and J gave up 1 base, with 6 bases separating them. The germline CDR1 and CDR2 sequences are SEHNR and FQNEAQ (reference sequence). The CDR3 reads CASSFQGNTEAFF. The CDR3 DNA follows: TGTGCCAGCAGCTTTCAGGGGAACACTGAAGCTTTCTTT.

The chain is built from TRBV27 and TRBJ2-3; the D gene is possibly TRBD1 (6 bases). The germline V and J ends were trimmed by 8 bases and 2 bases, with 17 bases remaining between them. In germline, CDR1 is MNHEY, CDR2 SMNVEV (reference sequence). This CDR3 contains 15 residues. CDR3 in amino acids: CASSLRGSYTDTQYF. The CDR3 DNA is TGTGCCAGCTCCCTAAGGGGGTCCTACACAGATACGCAGTATTTT.

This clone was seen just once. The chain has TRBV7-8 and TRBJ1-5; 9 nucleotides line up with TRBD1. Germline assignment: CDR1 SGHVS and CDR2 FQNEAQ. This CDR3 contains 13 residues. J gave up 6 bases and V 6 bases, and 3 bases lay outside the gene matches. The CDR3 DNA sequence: TGTGCCAGCAGGGGACAGGGCGGTCAGCCCCAGCATTTT. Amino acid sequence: CASRGQGGQPQHF.

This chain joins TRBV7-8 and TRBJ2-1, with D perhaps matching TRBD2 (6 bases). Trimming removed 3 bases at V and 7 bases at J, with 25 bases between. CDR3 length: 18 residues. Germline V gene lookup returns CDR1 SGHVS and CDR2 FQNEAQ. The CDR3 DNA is TGTGCCAGCAGCTTCACCCAGGTCCGGGGGACCACGTTGAATGAGCAGTTCTTC. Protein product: CASSFTQVRGTTLNEQFF.

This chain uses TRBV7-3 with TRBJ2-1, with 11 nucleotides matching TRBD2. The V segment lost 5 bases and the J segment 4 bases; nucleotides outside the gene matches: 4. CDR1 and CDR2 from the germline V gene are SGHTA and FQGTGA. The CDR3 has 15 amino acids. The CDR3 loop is CASSPLAGGYNEQFF. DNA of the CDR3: TGTGCCAGCAGCCCGCTAGCGGGGGGTTACAATGAGCAGTTCTTC.

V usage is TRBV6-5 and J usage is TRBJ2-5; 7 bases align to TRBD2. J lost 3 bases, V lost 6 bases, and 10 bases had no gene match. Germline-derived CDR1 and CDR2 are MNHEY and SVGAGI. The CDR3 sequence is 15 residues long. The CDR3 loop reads CASSPGGSEEETQYF. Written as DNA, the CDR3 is TGTGCCAGCAGCCCCGGGGGGTCTGAGGAAGAGACCCAGTACTTC.

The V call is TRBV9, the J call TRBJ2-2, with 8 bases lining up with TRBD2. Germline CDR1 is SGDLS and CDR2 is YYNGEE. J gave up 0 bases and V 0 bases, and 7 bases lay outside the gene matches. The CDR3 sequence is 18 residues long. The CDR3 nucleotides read TGTGCCAGCAGCGTAGACTTACTAGCGGCCGCGAACACCGGGGAGCTGTTTTTT. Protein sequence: CASSVDLLAAANTGELFF.

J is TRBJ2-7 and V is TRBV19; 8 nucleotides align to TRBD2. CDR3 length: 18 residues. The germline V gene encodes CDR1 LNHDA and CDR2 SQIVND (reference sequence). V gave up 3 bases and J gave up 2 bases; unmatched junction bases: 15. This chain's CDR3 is CASSINPPISGTAYEQYF. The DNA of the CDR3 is TGTGCCAGTAGTATCAATCCCCCTATTAGCGGGACGGCCTACGAGCAGTACTTC.

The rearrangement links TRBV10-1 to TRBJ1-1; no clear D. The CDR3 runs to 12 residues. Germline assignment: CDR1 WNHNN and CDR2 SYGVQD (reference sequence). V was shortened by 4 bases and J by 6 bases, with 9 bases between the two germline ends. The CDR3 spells CASSVGLPEAFF. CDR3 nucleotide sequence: TGCGCCAGCAGTGTGGGCCTACCTGAAGCTTTCTTT.

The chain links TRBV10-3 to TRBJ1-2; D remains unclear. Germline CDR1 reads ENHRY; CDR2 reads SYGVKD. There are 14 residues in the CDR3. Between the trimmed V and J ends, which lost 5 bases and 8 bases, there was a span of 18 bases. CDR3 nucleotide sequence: TGTGCCATCAGTCAAGGTCACGGCGGTGGGGGCTACACCTTC. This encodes CAISQGHGGGGYTF.

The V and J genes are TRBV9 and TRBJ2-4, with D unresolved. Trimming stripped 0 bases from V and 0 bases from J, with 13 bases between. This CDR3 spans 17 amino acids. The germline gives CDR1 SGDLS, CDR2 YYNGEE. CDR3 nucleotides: TGTGCCAGCAGCGTAGACCCCCCCTCGGGAGCCAAAAACATTCAGTACTTC. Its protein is CASSVDPPSGAKNIQYF.

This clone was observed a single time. This chain's CDR3 is CASSYIGQRSGNTIYF. DNA for the CDR3: TGTGCCAGCAGTTATATTGGACAGCGCTCTGGAAACACCATATATTTT. This rearrangement joins TRBV6-5 to TRBJ1-3; tentatively, D is TRBD1 (6 bases). Per the germline V gene, CDR1 is MNHEY and CDR2 is SVGAGI. V was shortened by 3 bases and J by 0 bases, with 12 bases between the two germline ends. The CDR3 covers 16 residues.

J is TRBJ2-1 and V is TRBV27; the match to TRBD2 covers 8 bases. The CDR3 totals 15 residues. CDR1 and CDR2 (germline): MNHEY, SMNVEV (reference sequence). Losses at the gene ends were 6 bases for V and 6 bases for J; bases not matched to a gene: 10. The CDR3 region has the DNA TGTGCCAGCAGGCCACCGGGACTAGTGGCCAATGAGCAGTTCTTC. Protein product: CASRPPGLVANEQFF.

In DNA, the CDR3 is TGTGCCAGTAATGGACTAGCGGGAGGCTCCGGGGAGCTGTTTTTT. Translated: CASNGLAGGSGELFF. V and J are TRBV19 and TRBJ2-2; 14 positions match TRBD2. Losses at the gene ends were 7 bases for V and 6 bases for J; bases not matched to a gene: 4. This CDR3 contains 15 residues. The germline CDR1 and CDR2 sequences are LNHDA and SQIVND (reference sequence). Full variable domain (rest looked up from reference TRBV19 and TRBJ2-2): DGGITQSPKYLFRKEGQNVTLSCEQNLNHDAMYWYRQDPGQGLRLIYYSQIVNDFQKGDIAEGYSVSREKKESFPLTVTSAQKNPTAFYLCASNGLAGGSGELFFGEGSRLTVL.

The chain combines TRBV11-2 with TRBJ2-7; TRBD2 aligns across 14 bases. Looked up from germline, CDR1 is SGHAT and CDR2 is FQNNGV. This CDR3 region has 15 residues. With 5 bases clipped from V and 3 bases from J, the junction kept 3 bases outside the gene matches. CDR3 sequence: CASSTGLAGVYEQYF. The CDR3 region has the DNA TGTGCCAGCAGCACGGGACTAGCGGGAGTCTACGAGCAGTACTTC.

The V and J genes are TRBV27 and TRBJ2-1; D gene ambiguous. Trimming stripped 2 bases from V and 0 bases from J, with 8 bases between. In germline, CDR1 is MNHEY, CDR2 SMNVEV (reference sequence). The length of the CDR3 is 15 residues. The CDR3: CASSLDARSYNEQFF. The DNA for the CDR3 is TGTGCCAGCAGTTTAGATGCGCGCTCCTACAATGAGCAGTTCTTC.

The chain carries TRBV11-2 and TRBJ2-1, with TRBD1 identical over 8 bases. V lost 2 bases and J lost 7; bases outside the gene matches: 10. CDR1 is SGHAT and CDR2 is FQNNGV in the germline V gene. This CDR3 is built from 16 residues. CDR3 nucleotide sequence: TGTGCCAGCAGCTTACAGACAGGGGCGAAGGTAAATGAGCAGTTCTTC. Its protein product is CASSLQTGAKVNEQFF.